These 25 T cell receptor beta chains came from one sample sequenced in a study of cytomegalovirus exposure and HLA in healthy donors. The table came from immunoSEQ multiplex PCR; TCRdb's copy has only in-frame clones and leaves some out. Here the sample spans 130,000 or so clones, 85% to 90% being singletons. The sequencing sample was made of PBMCs. The receptor set was obtained from a woman younger than 30 in good health and CMV-seropositive.

The chain is built from TRBV9 and TRBJ2-1, with 12 bases lining up with TRBD2. Germline CDR1 reads SGDLS; CDR2 reads YYNGEE. The ends lost 4 bases at V and 9 bases at J; junction bases unmatched: 11. This CDR3 is built from 16 residues. In nucleotides, the CDR3 is TGTGCCAGCAGCACCCAGACTAGCGGGGGTGATATTGAGCAGTTCTTC. The encoded protein is CASSTQTSGGDIEQFF. Looking up the rest from reference TRBV9 and TRBJ2-1 gives the full variable domain: DSGVTQTPKHLITATGQRVTLRCSPRSGDLSVYWYQQSLDQGLQFLIQYYNGEERAKGNILERFSAQQFPDLHSELNLSSLELGDSALYFCASSTQTSGGDIEQFFGPGTRLTVL.

The chain combines TRBV7-2 with TRBJ1-3; the D is unclear. The ends were cut back, 5 bases at V and 5 bases at J, with 16 bases in the middle. Germline lookup yields CDR1 SGHTA and CDR2 FQGNSA. This CDR3 is built from 15 residues. CDR3 in amino acids: CASSPESGKRNTIYF. CDR3 nucleotide sequence: TGTGCCAGCAGCCCCGAATCGGGGAAGAGAAACACCATATATTTT.

This clone was found a few times. The chain combines TRBV11-2 with TRBJ2-5; the D is unclear. The germline CDR1 and CDR2 sequences are SGHAT and FQNNGV. Trimming removed 4 bases from V and 2 bases from J, with 5 bases in between. The CDR3 runs to 12 residues. The CDR3 spells CASSSGQETQYF. The CDR3 DNA reads TGTGCCAGCAGCTCAGGTCAAGAGACCCAGTACTTC.

The chain links TRBV27 to TRBJ2-1; 7 bases match TRBD1. The ends lost 3 bases at V and 4 bases at J; junction bases unmatched: 9. Germline V gives CDR1 MNHEY, CDR2 SMNVEV (reference sequence). This CDR3 region has 16 residues. The CDR3 spells CASSFTPGQRYNEQFF. As DNA, the CDR3 is TGTGCCAGCAGTTTTACCCCGGGACAGAGATACAATGAGCAGTTCTTC.

V and J are TRBV10-3 and TRBJ2-2, with 9 bases identical to TRBD1. From germline, CDR1 is ENHRY and CDR2 SYGVKD. The CDR3 is 13 amino acids. J lost 5 bases, V lost 8 bases, and 3 bases had no gene match. CDR3 sequence: CAIWGQGTGELFF. CDR3 nucleotide sequence: TGTGCCATCTGGGGACAGGGAACCGGGGAGCTGTTTTTT.

The gene calls are TRBV11-2 and TRBJ2-1, with 8 bases aligning to TRBD2. Looked up from germline, CDR1 is SGHAT and CDR2 is FQNNGV. The V gene end was trimmed by 8 bases and the J gene end by 7 bases; junction bases not matched to a gene: 10. CDR3 length equals 14 residues. CDR3 coding DNA: TGTGCCAGCGGAGGAGCGGGGGCACTAAATGAGCAGTTCTTC. Residues: CASGGAGALNEQFF.

This clone has a single count. The chain joins TRBV5-4 to TRBJ2-3; the match to TRBD1 covers 8 bases. Trimming removed 3 bases from V and 2 bases from J; junction bases left unmatched: 5. CDR3 length equals 15 residues. Germline assignment: CDR1 SGHNT and CDR2 YYREEE (reference sequence). Here the CDR3 DNA reads TGTGCCAGCAGCTCGACAGGGGCCATCACAGATACGCAGTATTTT. It encodes CASSSTGAITDTQYF.

The rearrangement uses TRBV6-1 and TRBJ1-2; 8 positions agree with TRBD1. There are 13 residues in the CDR3. In germline, CDR1 is MNHNS, CDR2 SASEGT. J gave up 4 bases and V 11 bases, and 9 bases lay outside the gene matches. CDR3 bases: TGTGCCGGCGGACAGGGAGTAGGCTATGGCTACACCTTC. Translating it yields CAGGQGVGYGYTF.

The chain employs TRBV6-1 and TRBJ2-5; weak D call: TRBD1 (5 bases). This CDR3 has 16 residues. V shed 4 bases and J shed 0 bases, with 15 bases lying between them. Germline values: CDR1 MNHNS, CDR2 SASEGT. CDR3 sequence: CASSVPNRKHQETQYF. The CDR3, as DNA: TGTGCCAGCAGTGTACCCAACAGGAAACACCAAGAGACCCAGTACTTC.

The rearrangement uses TRBV6-5 and TRBJ2-7; 8 bases map to TRBD2. CDR3 length equals 13 residues. The V and J ends lost 5 bases and 2 bases, in that order; junction bases with no gene match: 2. The germline gives CDR1 MNHEY, CDR2 SVGAGI. The CDR3 loop reads CASSERETYEQYF. The CDR3 nucleotides are TGTGCCAGCAGTGAGCGGGAGACCTACGAGCAGTACTTC.

This clone was detected only once. This chain links TRBV28 with TRBJ2-7; 7 bases are a match to TRBD1. Germline V gives CDR1 MDHEN, CDR2 SYDVKM. V lost 8 bases, J lost 1 base, and 8 bases stayed unmatched. The CDR3 has 14 residues. The CDR3: CASGPDRRSYEQYF. In DNA form, the CDR3 reads TGTGCCAGCGGCCCGGACAGGCGATCCTACGAGCAGTACTTC.

The CDR3 spells CASSPRPTSGGYSYEQYF. The CDR3 coding sequence is TGTGCCAGCAGCCCACGTCCTACTAGCGGGGGGTACTCCTACGAGCAGTACTTC. The chain employs TRBV11-2 and TRBJ2-7; 12 positions match TRBD2. CDR1 SGHAT and CDR2 FQNNGV come from the germline V gene. This CDR3 has 18 residues. V lost 5 bases and J lost 0; bases outside the gene matches: 11.

The chain couples TRBV12-2 to TRBJ2-1; the table assigns TRBD2, which was not confirmed against the DNA. TRBV12-2 is flagged as a pseudogene. This CDR3 contains 18 residues. The CDR3 region is CASRLQGVAGVTYNEQFF. CDR3 bases: TGTGCAAGTCGCTTACAGGGAGTAGCGGGGGTTACCTACAATGAGCAGTTCTTC.

This chain's CDR3 is CASSLVLLGAGPTNEKLFF. CDR3 nucleotide sequence: TGTGCCAGCAGCTTGGTCCTTTTAGGCGCGGGGCCAACTAATGAAAAACTGTTTTTT. The chain employs TRBV5-5 and TRBJ1-4, with a possible D match to TRBD1 (5 bases). The CDR3 contains 19 residues. Germline V gene lookup returns CDR1 SGHKS and CDR2 YYEKEE (reference sequence). V lost 0 bases, J lost 0 bases, and 18 bases lay in between. Filled out from reference TRBV5-5 and TRBJ1-4, the complete variable domain reads DAGVTQSPTHLIKTRGQQVTLRCSPISGHKSVSWYQQVLGQGPQFIFQYYEKEERGRGNFPDRFSARQFPNYSSELNVNALLLGDSALYLCASSLVLLGAGPTNEKLFFGSGTQLSVL.

V gene TRBV5-6 combines with J gene TRBJ2-7; D uncertain. Deletions cut 4 bases from V and 6 bases from J, with 11 bases between. This CDR3 is built from 12 residues. Per the germline V gene, CDR1 is SGHDT and CDR2 is YYEEEE. CDR3 residues: CASSLTAGEQYF. DNA of the CDR3: TGTGCCAGCAGCCTTACTGCCGGCGAGCAGTACTTC.

The rearrangement uses TRBV15 and TRBJ2-7; possibly TRBD2 for D (5 bases). Germline CDR1 is LNHNV and CDR2 is YYDKDF (reference sequence). V was trimmed by 1 base and J by 11 bases, leaving 15 bases between them. The CDR3 is 13 residues long. This CDR3 is CATSRGNPTGKYF. The CDR3 bases are TGTGCCACCAGCAGAGGGAATCCTACGGGGAAGTACTTC.

The rearrangement links TRBV1 to TRBJ2-1; the table's D call of TRBD1 was not tested on the DNA. TRBV1 is assigned pseudogene status. The CDR3 extends over 20 amino acids. The CDR3 protein is CTSSLTEDRGRFPSPNEQFF. The CDR3, as DNA: TGCACCAGCAGCCTAACCGAGGACAGGGGGCGTTTTCCCTCCCCGAATGAGCAGTTCTTC.

The chain couples TRBV5-4 to TRBJ1-1; D remains ambiguous. V dropped 2 bases and J dropped 6 bases, with 8 bases sitting between them. Per germline, CDR1 SGHNT and CDR2 YYREEE (reference sequence). The CDR3 is 12 amino acids. CDR3 bases: TGTGCCAGCAGCTTCGGACTTGCTGAAGCTTTCTTT. This sequence encodes CASSFGLAEAFF.

This chain connects TRBV9 to TRBJ2-3; 7 bases are a match to TRBD1. Germline CDR1 SGDLS, CDR2 YYNGEE. V shed 6 bases, J shed 1 base, and the junction held 11 bases outside the gene matches. The CDR3 consists of 16 residues. The CDR3 spells CASTVQGGSGTDTQYF. For the CDR3, the DNA is TGTGCCAGCACCGTCCAAGGGGGCTCCGGCACAGATACGCAGTATTTT.

The sample holds a few counts of this clone. The rearrangement uses TRBV28 and TRBJ1-2; TRBD1 is a possible D gene (5 bases). Per germline, CDR1 MDHEN and CDR2 SYDVKM. V lost 8 bases, J lost 0 bases, and 19 bases lay in between. CDR3 length: 16 amino acids. The CDR3 loop reads CASLSGTGQANYGYTF. The CDR3 bases are TGTGCCAGCCTGTCCGGGACTGGACAAGCTAACTATGGCTACACCTTC.

The J gene is TRBJ1-6, the V gene TRBV27; D uncertain. This CDR3 comprises 13 residues. The V gene's germline CDR1 is MNHEY and CDR2 SMNVEV (reference sequence). The V end was cut by 7 bases, the J end by 6 bases, with 10 bases between. In DNA form, the CDR3 reads TGTGCCAGCACCTCGAGAAGTAATTCACCCCTCCACTTT. As protein: CASTSRSNSPLHF.

CDR3 sequence reads: CASSQGQYGYTF. In nucleotides, the CDR3 is TGTGCCAGCAGCCAAGGTCAATATGGCTACACCTTC. J is TRBJ1-2 and V is TRBV4-2; D is ambiguous. The CDR3 is 12 amino acids. Per germline, CDR1 LGHNA and CDR2 YNFKEQ. Trimming removed 1 base at V and 5 bases at J, with 5 bases between.

CDR3 loop: CASSPSGEAYEQYF. DNA for the CDR3: TGCGCCAGCAGTCCTAGCGGGGAGGCCTACGAGCAGTACTTC. The gene calls are TRBV5-1 and TRBJ2-7; 9 bases match TRBD2. This CDR3 has 14 residues. Trimming at V came to 5 bases and at J to 2 bases, leaving 5 bases not matched to a gene. In germline, CDR1 is SGHRS, CDR2 YFSETQ.

The chain has TRBV19 and TRBJ2-7; TRBD2 might be the D (6 bases). V dropped 1 base and J dropped 3 bases, with 16 bases sitting between them. The CDR3 loop spans 16 amino acids. Looked up from germline, CDR1 is LNHDA and CDR2 is SQIVND (reference sequence). CDR3 residues: CASSIVSGRRGYEQYF. The DNA of the CDR3 is TGTGCCAGTAGTATAGTATCTGGCAGGAGGGGCTACGAGCAGTACTTC.

The chain employs TRBV9 and TRBJ2-1; the match to TRBD2 covers 11 bases. The CDR3 covers 15 residues. From germline, CDR1 is SGDLS and CDR2 YYNGEE. Unmatched junction bases numbered 5, after V lost 0 bases and J lost 9 bases. For the CDR3, the DNA is TGTGCCAGCAGCGTAGATAGCGGGGGGGCCAGTGAGCAGTTCTTC. Amino acids: CASSVDSGGASEQFF.